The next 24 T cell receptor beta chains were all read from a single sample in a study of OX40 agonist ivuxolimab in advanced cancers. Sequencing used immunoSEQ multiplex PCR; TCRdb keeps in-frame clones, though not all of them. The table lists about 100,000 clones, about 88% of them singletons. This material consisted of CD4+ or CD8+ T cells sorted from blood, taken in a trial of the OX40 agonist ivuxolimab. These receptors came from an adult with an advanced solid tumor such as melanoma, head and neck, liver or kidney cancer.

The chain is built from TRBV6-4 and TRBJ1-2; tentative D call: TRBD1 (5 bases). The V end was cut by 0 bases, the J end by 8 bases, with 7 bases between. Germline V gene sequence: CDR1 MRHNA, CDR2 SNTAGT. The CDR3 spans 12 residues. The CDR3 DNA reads TGTGCCAGCAGTGACTCGGGGGTAGGCTACACCTTC. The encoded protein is CASSDSGVGYTF.

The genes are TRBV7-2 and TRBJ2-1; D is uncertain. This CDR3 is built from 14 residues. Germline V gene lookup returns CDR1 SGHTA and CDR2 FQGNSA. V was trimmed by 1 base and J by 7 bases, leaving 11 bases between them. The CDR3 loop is CASSLGQAWNEQFF. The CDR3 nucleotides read TGTGCCAGCAGCTTAGGGCAGGCTTGGAATGAGCAGTTCTTC.

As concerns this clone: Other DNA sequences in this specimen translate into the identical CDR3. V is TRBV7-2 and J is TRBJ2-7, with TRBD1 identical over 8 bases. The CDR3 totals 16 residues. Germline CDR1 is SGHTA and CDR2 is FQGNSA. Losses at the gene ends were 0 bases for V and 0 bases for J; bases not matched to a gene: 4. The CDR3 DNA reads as TGTGCCAGCAGCTTAGCAACCGGGACAGGCTCCTACGAGCAGTACTTC. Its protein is CASSLATGTGSYEQYF.

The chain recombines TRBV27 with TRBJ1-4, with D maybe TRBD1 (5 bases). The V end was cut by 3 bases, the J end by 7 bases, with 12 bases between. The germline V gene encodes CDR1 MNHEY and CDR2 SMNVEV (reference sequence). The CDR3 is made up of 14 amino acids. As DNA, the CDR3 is TGTGCCAGCAGTTTTACAGGCAGAGGTGAAAAACTGTTTTTT. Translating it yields CASSFTGRGEKLFF.

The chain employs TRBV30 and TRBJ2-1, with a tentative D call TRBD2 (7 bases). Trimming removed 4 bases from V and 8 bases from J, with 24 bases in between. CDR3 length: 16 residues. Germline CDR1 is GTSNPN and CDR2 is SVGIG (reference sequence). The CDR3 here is CAWTRGGGRTIHEQFF. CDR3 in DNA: TGTGCCTGGACCCGGGGAGGGGGACGTACCATTCATGAGCAGTTCTTC.

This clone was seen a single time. DNA of the CDR3: TGTGCCAGCAGTTTTGGCAGGACACAGCCCCAGCATTTT. Its translation is CASSFGRTQPQHF. The chain joins TRBV6-6 to TRBJ1-5; TRBD1 is a possible D gene (5 bases). CDR1 is MNHNY, CDR2 SVGAGI, per germline (reference sequence). V lost 4 bases and J lost 7, with 11 bases in between. CDR3 length: 13 residues.

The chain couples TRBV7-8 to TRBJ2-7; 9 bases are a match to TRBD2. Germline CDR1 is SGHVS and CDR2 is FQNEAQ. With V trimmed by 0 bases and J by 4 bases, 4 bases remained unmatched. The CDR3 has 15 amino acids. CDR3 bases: TGTGCCAGCAGCTTAGCGCCGACTAGCGGTTACGAGCAGTACTTC. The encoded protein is CASSLAPTSGYEQYF.

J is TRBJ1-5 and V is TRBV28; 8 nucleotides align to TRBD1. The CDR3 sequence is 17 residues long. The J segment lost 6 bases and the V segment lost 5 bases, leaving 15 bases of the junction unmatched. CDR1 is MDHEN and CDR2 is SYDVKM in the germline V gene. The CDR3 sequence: CASSPQSGQGGIQPQHF. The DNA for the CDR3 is TGTGCCAGCAGTCCCCAGTCCGGACAGGGTGGTATTCAGCCCCAGCATTTT.

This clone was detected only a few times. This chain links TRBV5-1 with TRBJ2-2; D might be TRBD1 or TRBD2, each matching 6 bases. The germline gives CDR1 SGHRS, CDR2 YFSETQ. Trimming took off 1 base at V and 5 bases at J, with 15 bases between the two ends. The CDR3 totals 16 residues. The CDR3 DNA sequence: TGCGCCAGCAGCTTGCTACAGGGAGGCAGGACCGGGGAGCTGTTTTTT. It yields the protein CASSLLQGGRTGELFF.

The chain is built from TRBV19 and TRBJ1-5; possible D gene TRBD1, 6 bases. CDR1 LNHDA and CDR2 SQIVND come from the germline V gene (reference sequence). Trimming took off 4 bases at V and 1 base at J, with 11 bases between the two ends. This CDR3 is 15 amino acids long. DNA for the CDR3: TGTGCCAGTAGTACAACAGGGTTAAGCAATCAGCCCCAGCATTTT. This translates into CASSTTGLSNQPQHF.

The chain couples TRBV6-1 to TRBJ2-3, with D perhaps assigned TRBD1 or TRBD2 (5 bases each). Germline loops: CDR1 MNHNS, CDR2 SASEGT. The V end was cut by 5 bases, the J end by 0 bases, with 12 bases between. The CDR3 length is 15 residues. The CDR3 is CASSPTRDSTDTQYF. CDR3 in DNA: TGTGCCAGCAGTCCAACCCGGGACAGCACAGATACGCAGTATTTT.

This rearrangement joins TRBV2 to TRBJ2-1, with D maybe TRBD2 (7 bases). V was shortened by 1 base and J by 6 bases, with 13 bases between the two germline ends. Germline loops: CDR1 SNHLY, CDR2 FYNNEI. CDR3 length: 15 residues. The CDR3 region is CASSEGGGAVNEQFF. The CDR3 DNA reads TGTGCCAGCAGTGAAGGTGGGGGGGCCGTCAATGAGCAGTTCTTC.

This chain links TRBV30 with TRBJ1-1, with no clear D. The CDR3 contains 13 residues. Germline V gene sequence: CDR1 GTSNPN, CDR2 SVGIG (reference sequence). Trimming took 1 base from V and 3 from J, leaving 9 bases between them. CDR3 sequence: CAWSGRRDTEAFF. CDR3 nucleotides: TGTGCCTGGAGTGGCAGGAGAGACACTGAAGCTTTCTTT. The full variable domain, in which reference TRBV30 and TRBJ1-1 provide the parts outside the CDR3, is SQTIHQWPATLVQPVGSPLSLECTVEGTSNPNLYWYRQAAGRGLQLLFYSVGIGQISSEVPQNLSASRPQDRQFILSSKKLLLSDSGFYLCAWSGRRDTEAFFGQGTRLTVV.

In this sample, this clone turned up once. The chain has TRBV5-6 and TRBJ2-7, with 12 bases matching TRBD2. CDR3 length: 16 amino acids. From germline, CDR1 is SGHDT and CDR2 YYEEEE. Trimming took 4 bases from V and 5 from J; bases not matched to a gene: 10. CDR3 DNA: TGTGCCAGCAGCACACTAGCGGGAGGCTCGGGGGACGAGCAGTACTTC. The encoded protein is CASSTLAGGSGDEQYF.

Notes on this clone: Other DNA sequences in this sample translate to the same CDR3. The CDR3 loop reads CASSLVGFGTGELFF. The CDR3 DNA reads as TGTGCCAGCAGCTTAGTGGGGTTCGGTACCGGGGAGCTGTTTTTT. The chain couples TRBV11-2 to TRBJ2-2; D unresolved. This CDR3 is built from 15 residues. V gave up 1 base and J gave up 5 bases, with 11 bases separating them. Germline loops: CDR1 SGHAT, CDR2 FQNNGV.

CDR3 protein: CASSIRGVTDTQYF. As DNA, the CDR3 is TGTGCCAGTAGTATTAGAGGGGTTACAGATACGCAGTATTTT. The chain employs TRBV19 and TRBJ2-3, with D tentatively TRBD1 or TRBD2 (5 bases each). The CDR3 has 14 residues. Germline-derived CDR1 and CDR2 are LNHDA and SQIVND (reference sequence). The ends were cut back, 3 bases at V and 3 bases at J, with 10 bases in the middle.

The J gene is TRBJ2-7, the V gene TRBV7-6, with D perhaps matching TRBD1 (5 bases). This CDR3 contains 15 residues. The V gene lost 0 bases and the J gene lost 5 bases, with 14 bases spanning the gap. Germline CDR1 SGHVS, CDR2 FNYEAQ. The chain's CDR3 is CASSLAEGVWNEQYF. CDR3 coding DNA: TGTGCCAGCAGCTTAGCGGAAGGGGTATGGAACGAGCAGTACTTC.

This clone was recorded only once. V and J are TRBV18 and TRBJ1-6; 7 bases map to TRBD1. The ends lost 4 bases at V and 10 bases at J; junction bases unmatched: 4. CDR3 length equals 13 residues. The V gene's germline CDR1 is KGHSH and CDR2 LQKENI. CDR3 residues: CASSRDSLSPLHF. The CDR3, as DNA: TGTGCCAGCTCACGGGACAGTCTATCACCCCTCCACTTT.

The CDR3 spells CAISETAGTGVGYTF. Written as DNA, the CDR3 is TGTGCCATCAGTGAAACTGCCGGGACAGGGGTTGGCTACACCTTC. This sequence joins TRBV10-3 and TRBJ1-2; 10 bases are shared with TRBD1. CDR1 and CDR2 (germline): ENHRY, SYGVKD. The V segment lost 3 bases and the J segment 7 bases; nucleotides outside the gene matches: 8. CDR3 length: 15 amino acids.

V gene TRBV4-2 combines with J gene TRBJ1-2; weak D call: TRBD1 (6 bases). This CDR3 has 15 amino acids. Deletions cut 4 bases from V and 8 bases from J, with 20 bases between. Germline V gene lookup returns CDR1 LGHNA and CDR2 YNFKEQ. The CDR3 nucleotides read TGTGCCAGCAGCCGGTCGGAAAGGGGGGGGCGAGGCTACACCTTC. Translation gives CASSRSERGGRGYTF.

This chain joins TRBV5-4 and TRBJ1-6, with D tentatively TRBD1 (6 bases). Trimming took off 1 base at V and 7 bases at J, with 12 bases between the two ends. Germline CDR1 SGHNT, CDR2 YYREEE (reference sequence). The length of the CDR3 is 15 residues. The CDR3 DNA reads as TGTGCCAGCAGCTTGTCGCAGGGGAGGAATTCACCCCTCCACTTT. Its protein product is CASSLSQGRNSPLHF.

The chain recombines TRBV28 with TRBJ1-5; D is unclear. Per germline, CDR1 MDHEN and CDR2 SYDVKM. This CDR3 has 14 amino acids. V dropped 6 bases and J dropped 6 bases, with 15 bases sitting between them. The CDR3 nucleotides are TGTGCCAGCAGCCCAATCGGGAGTCTTCAGCCCCAGCATTTT. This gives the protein CASSPIGSLQPQHF.

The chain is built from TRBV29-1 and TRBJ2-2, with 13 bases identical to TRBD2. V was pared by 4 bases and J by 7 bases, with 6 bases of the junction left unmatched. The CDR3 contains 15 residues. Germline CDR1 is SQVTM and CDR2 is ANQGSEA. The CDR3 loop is CSVGLAGGPGGELFF. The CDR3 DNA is TGCAGCGTTGGACTAGCGGGAGGCCCGGGCGGGGAGCTGTTTTTT.

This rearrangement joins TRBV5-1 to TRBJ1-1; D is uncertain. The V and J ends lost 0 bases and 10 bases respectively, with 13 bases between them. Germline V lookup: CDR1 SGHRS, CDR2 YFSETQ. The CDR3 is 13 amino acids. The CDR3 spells CASSLEGLLGAFF. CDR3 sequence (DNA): TGCGCCAGCAGCTTGGAAGGGTTATTGGGAGCTTTCTTT.